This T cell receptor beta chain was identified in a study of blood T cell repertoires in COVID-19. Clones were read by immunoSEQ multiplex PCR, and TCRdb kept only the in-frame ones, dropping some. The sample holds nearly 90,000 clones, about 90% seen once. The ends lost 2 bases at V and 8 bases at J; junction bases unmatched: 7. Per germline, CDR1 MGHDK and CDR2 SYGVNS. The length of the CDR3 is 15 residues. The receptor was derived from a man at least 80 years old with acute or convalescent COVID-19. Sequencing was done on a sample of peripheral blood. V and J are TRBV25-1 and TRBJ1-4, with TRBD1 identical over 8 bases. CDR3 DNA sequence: TGTGCCAGCAGTGAACCAGGGGGCGCCGAGGAAAAACTGTTTTTT. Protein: CASSEPGGAEEKLFF.